These T cell receptor beta chains were read from a single sample in a study of blood T cells in healthy people across ages. MiXCR, run by TCRdb on the 5' RACE reads, gives a single entry per CDR3 protein. The data hold approximately 820,000 distinct CDR3 sequences, with around 45% observed a single time. The sample comprised blood. These receptors were collected from a man between 60 and 75 years old in good health. CDR3s include the opening cysteine and the closing phenylalanine or tryptophan. The order of the fields is D gene, J gene, V gene, clone size, CDR3 DNA, CDR3 protein. A D gene is named only where the DNA matches it firmly. Some rows mark clone size as missing; the rest say once, few, many or name a class of expanded clone.

>.|TRBJ2-5|TRBV6-5|few
TGTGCCAGCAGGATCCTCGGAGGGGGCTGGGAGACCCAGTACTTC
CASRILGGGWETQYF
>TRBD1|TRBJ2-1|TRBV6-2/TRBV6-3|.
TGTGCCAGCAGACGACAGGGGGCTAGCGATGAGCAGTTCTTC
CASRRQGASDEQFF
>.|TRBJ2-5|TRBV7-9|many
TGTGCCAGCAGCCCCAAGGGGGAGAACCAAGAGACCCAGTACTTC
CASSPKGENQETQYF
>.|TRBJ2-1|TRBV6-1|.
TGTGCCAACACGGCTATGCCCAACAATGAGCAGTTCTTC
CANTAMPNNEQFF
>.|TRBJ2-5|TRBV4-1|few
TGCGCCAGCAGCACAAGGAAGGAAGAGACCCAGTACTTC
CASSTRKEETQYF
>TRBD2|TRBJ2-1|TRBV6-2/TRBV6-3|few
TGTGCCAGCAGGCACGAGGGGACTAGCGGCTACAATGAGCAGTTCTTC
CASRHEGTSGYNEQFF
>.|TRBJ1-2|TRBV27|.
TGTGCCAGCAGTACACGAACGGGGACAACTGGGAGCTATGGCTACACCTTC
CASSTRTGTTGSYGYTF
>.|TRBJ1-1|TRBV20-1|.
TGCAGTGCTTCAAAGCCTCCCTCACCGAGATTGAACACTGAAGCTTTCTTT
CSASKPPSPRLNTEAFF
>TRBD2|TRBJ2-5|TRBV20-1|.
TGCAGTGCTACGTCCATGTCCGGCGGGGGGTCGACAGAGACCCAGTACTTC
CSATSMSGGGSTETQYF
>.|TRBJ2-1|TRBV20-1|.
TGCAGTGCTATGGGTAGTGAGTATAGGCAGTTCTTC
CSAMGSEYRQFF
>.|TRBJ2-7|TRBV4-3|.
TGCGCCAGCAGCCCTTTCCCTTCAGGGAATCTAGCCTACGAGCAGTACTTC
CASSPFPSGNLAYEQYF
>TRBD2|TRBJ2-5|TRBV27|few
TGTGCCAGCAGTTCAAGGACTAGCGGGGCCCGGAGAGAGACCCAGTACTTC
CASSSRTSGARRETQYF
>.|TRBJ2-5|TRBV20-1|few
TGCAGTGCTAAAGGGGGGGGTTCGTTGGAGCAGTACTTC
CSAKGGGSLEQYF
>.|TRBJ2-5|TRBV6-6|few
TGTGCCAGCACAGGCAACCTTGGGGAGACCCAGTACTTC
CASTGNLGETQYF
>TRBD2|TRBJ2-4|TRBV7-8|.
TGTGCCAGCAGCTTGGGTGCGGGGGGAGCCGAAAACATTCAGTACTTC
CASSLGAGGAENIQYF
>.|TRBJ1-1|TRBV12-3/TRBV12-4|.
TGTGCCAGCAGTCCGGGACACCCGAACACTGAAGCTTTCTTT
CASSPGHPNTEAFF
>.|TRBJ1-6|TRBV3-1|.
TGTGCCAGCAGCGACGATGGTGATTCACCCCTCCACTTT
CASSDDGDSPLHF
>TRBD1|TRBJ1-2|TRBV27|few
TGTGCCAGCAGTAGTCCGGGACAGGGGGCTGGTGGCTACACCTTC
CASSSPGQGAGGYTF
>.|TRBJ1-1|TRBV5-5|.
TGTGCCAGCAGCTTGCCGCCGGACGGAGTAGCTTTCTTT
CASSLPPDGVAFF
>.|TRBJ2-3|TRBV6-1|once
TGTGCCAGCAGTGCGAAGATAGCGGGACAGTCTACGCAGTATTTT
CASSAKIAGQSTQYF
>.|TRBJ2-1|TRBV5-1|.
TGCGCCAGCAGCTCAACTAGCCCCTCCACCTACAATGAGCAGTTCTTC
CASSSTSPSTYNEQFF
>.|TRBJ2-3|TRBV7-9|.
TGTGCCAGCAGCTTAGTTAGTGTAGAAGCGCAGTATTTT
CASSLVSVEAQYF
>TRBD1|TRBJ1-1|TRBV25-1|few
TGTGCCACCGGGGGACAGCTCGACAACTGGGCTTTCTTT
CATGGQLDNWAFF
>.|TRBJ2-7|TRBV5-6|.
TGTGCCAGCAGCTTGGTGGTGAGTACCTACAATGAGCAGTACTTC
CASSLVVSTYNEQYF
>.|TRBJ2-1|TRBV9|few
TGTGCCAGCAGCCCTCGACAGTCGACCTACAATGAGCAGTTCTTC
CASSPRQSTYNEQFF
>.|TRBJ2-5|TRBV20-1|few
TGCAGTGCTAGAAGACTAGCGGGGACAGGGGAGCAAGAGACCCAGTACTTC
CSARRLAGTGEQETQYF
>.|TRBJ2-7|TRBV20-1|.
TGCAGTGCCCGGTTGGCAGGACACGAGCAGTACTTC
CSARLAGHEQYF
>.|TRBJ2-7|TRBV12-3/TRBV12-4|.
TGTGCCAGCAGTGTGGGGCAGGGGATTGACGAGCAGTACTTC
CASSVGQGIDEQYF
>.|TRBJ1-2|TRBV4-3|.
TGCGCCAGCAGCCCTGCCAGCTCTCATAACTATGGCTACACCTTC
CASSPASSHNYGYTF
>TRBD2|TRBJ2-3|TRBV29-1|.
TGCAGCGTTGAGGGACTAGACGGAGATACGCAGTATTTT
CSVEGLDGDTQYF
>TRBD1|TRBJ1-5|TRBV19|.
TGTGCCAGTAGTGTGACAGGGACCCTCAGGGGGTCCAATCAGCCCCAGCATTTT
CASSVTGTLRGSNQPQHF
>TRBD1|TRBJ2-2|TRBV7-2|.
TGTGCCAGCAGCTTCCGGGACAGGGGGGGAAAGACCGGGGAGCTGTTTTTT
CASSFRDRGGKTGELFF
>.|TRBJ2-7|TRBV20-1|.
TGCAGTGCTCGGAGTTTGGGAGATTTTCCTTACGAGCAGTACTTC
CSARSLGDFPYEQYF
>.|TRBJ2-5|TRBV14|few
TGTGCCAGCAGTCCCCGCGGGACCTGGAGTCGAGAGACCCAGTACTTC
CASSPRGTWSRETQYF
>TRBD2|TRBJ2-1|TRBV7-2|many
TGTGCCAGCAGCTTAGCGCTGGGTTTCGTTAGCGGGGGGGTGAACAATGAGCAGTTCTTC
CASSLALGFVSGGVNNEQFF
>TRBD1|TRBJ2-1|TRBV5-6|.
TGTGCCAGCAGTTCAACCTACAGGGGGTCGGGCAATGAGCAGTTCTTC
CASSSTYRGSGNEQFF
>.|TRBJ2-3|TRBV5-1|.
TGCGCCAGTAGGGACTGGACAGATACGCAGTATTTT
CASRDWTDTQYF
>.|TRBJ2-5|TRBV7-2|few
TGTGCCAGCAGCTTAGCTCACTCCCGTGGGCAAGAGACCCAGTACTTC
CASSLAHSRGQETQYF
>TRBD2|TRBJ2-1|TRBV12-3/TRBV12-4|.
TGTGCCAGCTTAGTAGCGGGGGTCTACAATGAGCAGTTCTTC
CASLVAGVYNEQFF
>TRBD1|TRBJ2-7|TRBV10-3|.
TGTGCCATCAGTGGACAGGGTTCGGGGGAGCAGTACTTC
CAISGQGSGEQYF
>.|TRBJ1-1|TRBV20-1|.
TGCAGTGCTCCAAAGGGTGGCACTGAAGCTTTCTTT
CSAPKGGTEAFF
>TRBD2|TRBJ2-1|TRBV14|.
TGTGCCAGCAGCCAATCCAGCGGGGGGGCAAATGAGCAGTTCTTC
CASSQSSGGANEQFF
>.|TRBJ2-7|TRBV4-3|.
TGCGCCAGCAGCCGCATGATCTCATCCTACGAGCAGTACTTC
CASSRMISSYEQYF
>.|TRBJ2-5|TRBV5-5|.
TGTGCCAGCAGGTACCAGGTACAAAGACAAGAGACCCAGTACTTC
CASRYQVQRQETQYF
>TRBD1|TRBJ1-1|TRBV29-1|few
TGCAGCGTTCAAACGGACAGGGAAGGTGTAGCTTTCTTT
CSVQTDREGVAFF
>.|TRBJ1-2|TRBV6-5|.
TGTGCCAGCAGTTACTCCACCAAACAGGGCCCTAACTATGGCTACACCTTC
CASSYSTKQGPNYGYTF
>.|TRBJ1-2|TRBV5-1|.
TGCGCCAGCAGCTTGAAAACCGGACAGACTATAAACTATGGCTACACCTTC
CASSLKTGQTINYGYTF